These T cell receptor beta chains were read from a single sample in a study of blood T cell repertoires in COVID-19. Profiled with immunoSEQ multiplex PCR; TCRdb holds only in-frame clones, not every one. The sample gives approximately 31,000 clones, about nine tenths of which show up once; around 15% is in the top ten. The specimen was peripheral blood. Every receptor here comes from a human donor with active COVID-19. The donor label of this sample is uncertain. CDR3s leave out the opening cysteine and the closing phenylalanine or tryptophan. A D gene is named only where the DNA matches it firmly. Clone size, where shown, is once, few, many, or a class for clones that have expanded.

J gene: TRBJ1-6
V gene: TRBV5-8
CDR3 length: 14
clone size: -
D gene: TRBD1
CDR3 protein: ASSLNRGQTKSPLH

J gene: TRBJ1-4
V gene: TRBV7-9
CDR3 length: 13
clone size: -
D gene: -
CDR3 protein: ASSILSRGSEKLF

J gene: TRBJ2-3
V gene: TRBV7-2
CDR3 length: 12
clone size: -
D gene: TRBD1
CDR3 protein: ASSRTGLGDTQY

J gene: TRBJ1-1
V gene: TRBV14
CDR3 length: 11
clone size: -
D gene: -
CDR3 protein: ASSRDPYTEAF

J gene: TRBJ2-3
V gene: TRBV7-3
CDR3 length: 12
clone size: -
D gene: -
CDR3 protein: ASSLAGPTDTQY

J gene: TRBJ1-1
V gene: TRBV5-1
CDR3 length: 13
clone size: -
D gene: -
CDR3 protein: ASSFNVRETGKAF

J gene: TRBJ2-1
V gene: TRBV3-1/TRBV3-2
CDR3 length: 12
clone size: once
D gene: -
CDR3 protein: ASSQGATRNEQF

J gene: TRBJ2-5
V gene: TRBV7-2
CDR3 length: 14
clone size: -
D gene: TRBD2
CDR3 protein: ASGIRTSGGKETQY

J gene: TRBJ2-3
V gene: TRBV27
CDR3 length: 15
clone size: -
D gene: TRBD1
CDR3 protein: ASRSLGPGQGLTVQY

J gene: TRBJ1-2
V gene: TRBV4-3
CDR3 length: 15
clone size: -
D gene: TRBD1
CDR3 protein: ASSQGTGGRPNYGYT

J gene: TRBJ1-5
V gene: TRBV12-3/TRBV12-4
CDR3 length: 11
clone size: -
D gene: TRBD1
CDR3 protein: ASSAGGGQPQH

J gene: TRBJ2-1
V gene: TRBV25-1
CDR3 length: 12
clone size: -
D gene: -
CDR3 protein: ASRGGWGRNEQF

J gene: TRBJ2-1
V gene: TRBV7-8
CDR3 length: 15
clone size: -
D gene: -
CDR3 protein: ASSSAWLRSPDNEQF

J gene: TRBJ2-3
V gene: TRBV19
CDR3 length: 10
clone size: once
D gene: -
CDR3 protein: ASSAAADTQY

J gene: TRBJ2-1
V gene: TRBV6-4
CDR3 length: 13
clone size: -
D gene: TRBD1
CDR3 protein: ASSDTRTGGNEQF

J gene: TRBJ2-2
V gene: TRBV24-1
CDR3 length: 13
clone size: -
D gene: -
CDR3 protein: ATSDSRTRTGELF

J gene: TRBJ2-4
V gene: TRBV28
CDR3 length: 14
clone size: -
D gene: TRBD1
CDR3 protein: ASSSEGQPRVGIQY

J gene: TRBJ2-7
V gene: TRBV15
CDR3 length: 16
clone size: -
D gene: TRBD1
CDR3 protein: ATSRERTGLKSSYEQY

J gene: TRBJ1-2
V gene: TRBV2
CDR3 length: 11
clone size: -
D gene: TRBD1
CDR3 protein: ASSRQGTYGYT

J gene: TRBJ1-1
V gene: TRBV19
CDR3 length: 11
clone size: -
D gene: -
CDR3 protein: ASSRQGNTEAF

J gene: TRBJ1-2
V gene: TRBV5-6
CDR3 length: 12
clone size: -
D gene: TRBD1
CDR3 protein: ASSLQGANYGYT

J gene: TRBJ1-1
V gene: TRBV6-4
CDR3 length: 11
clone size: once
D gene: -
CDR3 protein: ASSREEGTEAF

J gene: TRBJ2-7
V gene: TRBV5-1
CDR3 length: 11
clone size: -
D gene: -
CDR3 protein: ASSLEQSYEQY

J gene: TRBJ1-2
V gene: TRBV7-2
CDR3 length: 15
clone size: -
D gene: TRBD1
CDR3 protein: ASSLDRTGGLRYGYT

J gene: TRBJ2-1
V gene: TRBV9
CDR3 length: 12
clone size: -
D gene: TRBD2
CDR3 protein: ASSETSGGNEQF

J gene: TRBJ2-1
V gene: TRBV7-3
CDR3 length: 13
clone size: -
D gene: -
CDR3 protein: ASSLIPSPTNEQF

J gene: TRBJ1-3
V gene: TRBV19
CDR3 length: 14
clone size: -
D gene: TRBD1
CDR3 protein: ASSPGQGVGGNTIY

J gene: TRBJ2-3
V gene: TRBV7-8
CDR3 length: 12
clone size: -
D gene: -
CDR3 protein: ASSLVAGEDTQY

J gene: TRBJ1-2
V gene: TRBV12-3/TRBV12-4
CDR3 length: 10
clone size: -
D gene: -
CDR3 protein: ASSSGLGGYT

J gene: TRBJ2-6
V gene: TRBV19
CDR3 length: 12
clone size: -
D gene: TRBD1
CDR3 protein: ASRTGGGANVLT

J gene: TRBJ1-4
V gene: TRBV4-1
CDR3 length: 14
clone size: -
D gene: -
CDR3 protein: ASSPGPRGGNEKLF

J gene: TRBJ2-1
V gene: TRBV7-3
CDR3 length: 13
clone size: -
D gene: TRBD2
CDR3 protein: ASSFTAGGLNEQF

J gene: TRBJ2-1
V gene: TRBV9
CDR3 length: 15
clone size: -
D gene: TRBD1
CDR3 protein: ASSAPYRDRTSNEQF

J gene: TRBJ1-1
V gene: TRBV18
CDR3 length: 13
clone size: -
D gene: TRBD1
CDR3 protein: ASSPGQGVNTEAF

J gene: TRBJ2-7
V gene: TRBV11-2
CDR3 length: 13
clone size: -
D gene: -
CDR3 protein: ASSFGAGSTYEQY

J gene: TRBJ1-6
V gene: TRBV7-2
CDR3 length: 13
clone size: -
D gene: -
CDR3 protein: ASSLVGQAVSPLH

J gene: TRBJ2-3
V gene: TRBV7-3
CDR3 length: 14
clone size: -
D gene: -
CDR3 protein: ASSPRGGESADTQY

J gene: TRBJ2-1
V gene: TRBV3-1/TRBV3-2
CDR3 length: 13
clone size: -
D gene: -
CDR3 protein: ASSLLAGKYNEQF

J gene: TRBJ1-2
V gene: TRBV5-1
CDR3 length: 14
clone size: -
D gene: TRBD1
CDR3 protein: ASSPGTGGVLFGYT

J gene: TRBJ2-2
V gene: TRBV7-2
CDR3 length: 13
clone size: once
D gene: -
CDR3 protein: ASRQRDTNTGELF

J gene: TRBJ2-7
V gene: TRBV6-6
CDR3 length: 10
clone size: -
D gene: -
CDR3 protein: ASSKDNYEQY

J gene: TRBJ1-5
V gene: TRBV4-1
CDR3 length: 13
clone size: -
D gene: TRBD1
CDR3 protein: ASSQWGQGGQPQH